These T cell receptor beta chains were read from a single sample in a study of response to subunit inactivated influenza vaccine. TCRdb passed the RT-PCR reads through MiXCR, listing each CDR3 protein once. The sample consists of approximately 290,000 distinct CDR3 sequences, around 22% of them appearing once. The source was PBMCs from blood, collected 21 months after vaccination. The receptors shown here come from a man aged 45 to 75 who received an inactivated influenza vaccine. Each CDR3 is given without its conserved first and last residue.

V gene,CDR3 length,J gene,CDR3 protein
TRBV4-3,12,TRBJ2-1,ASSQVTASGEQF
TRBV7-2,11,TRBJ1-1,ASSLVRDTEAF
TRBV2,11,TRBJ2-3,ASTGLAYDTQY
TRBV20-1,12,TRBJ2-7,SARLRGSLYEQY
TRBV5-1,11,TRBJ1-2,ASSLPGAYGYT
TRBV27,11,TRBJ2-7,ASAEAVHYEQY
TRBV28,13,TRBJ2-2,ASRGGTLNTGELF
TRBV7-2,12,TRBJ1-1,ASRRGQIDTEAF
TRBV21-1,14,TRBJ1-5,ASSKLYESELQPQH
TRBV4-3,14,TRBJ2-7,ASSQDSRQNSYEQY
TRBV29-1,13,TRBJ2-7,SAVGGQELRYEQY
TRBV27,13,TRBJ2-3,ASSFGTERADTQY
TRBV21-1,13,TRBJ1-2,ASSKLIITNYGYT
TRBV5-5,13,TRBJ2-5,ATGTSGNLQETQY
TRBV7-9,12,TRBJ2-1,ASSSGTRINEQF
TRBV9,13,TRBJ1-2,ASSVRDSTNYGYT
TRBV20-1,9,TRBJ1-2,SAGTSDGYT
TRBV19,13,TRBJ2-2,ASSIVGQGSGELF
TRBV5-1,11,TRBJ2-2,ASSPLGTGELF
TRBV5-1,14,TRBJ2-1,ASSIRTSGNYNEQF
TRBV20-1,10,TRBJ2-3,SAQRTTDTQY
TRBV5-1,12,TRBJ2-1,ASSYSGAYNEQF
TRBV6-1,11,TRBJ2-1,ASTVQSYNEQF
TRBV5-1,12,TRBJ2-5,ASSLWTGQETQY
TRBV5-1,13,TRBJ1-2,ASSLAAGADYGYT
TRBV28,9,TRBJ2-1,ASSSVYEQF
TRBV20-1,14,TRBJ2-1,SAHPWTSGKYNEQF
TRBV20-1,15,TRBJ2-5,SAGSSGTVRPQETQY
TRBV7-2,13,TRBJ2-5,ASSFRDRGTETQY
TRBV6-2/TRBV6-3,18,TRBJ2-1,ASSYPRSYTGGVVKNEQF
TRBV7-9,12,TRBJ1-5,ASSPQGVDQPQH
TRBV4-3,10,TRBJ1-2,ASSHGDTGYT
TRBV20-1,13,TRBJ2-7,SARDVTGVVHEQY
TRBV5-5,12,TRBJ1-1,ASSLRSGDTEAF
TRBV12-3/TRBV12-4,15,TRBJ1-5,ASSSQGRGFGNQPQH
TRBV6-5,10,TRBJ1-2,ASRGAHYGYT
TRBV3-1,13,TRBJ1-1,ASSKGQSQGTEAF
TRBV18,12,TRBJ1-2,ASSLRPGVNGYT
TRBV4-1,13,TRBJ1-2,ASSLSGFQDHGYT
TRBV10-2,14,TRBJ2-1,ASREIAGPPYNEQF
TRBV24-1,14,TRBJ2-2,ATSDQGTGGTGELF